Below, 29 T cell receptor beta chains from the same sample are listed, as sequenced in a study of shared clonotypes between healthy human individuals. The data were produced by immunoSEQ multiplex PCR, yet TCRdb's version contains in-frame clones alone and is incomplete. Of more than 550,000 clones in the sample, roughly 72% were seen once. Source material: memory CD4+ T cells sorted from blood. Subset specified: CD45RA-negative fraction. These receptors were taken from a woman in her 30s in good health.

In this sample, this clone turned up a few times. The chain combines TRBV7-9 with TRBJ1-2; 10 nucleotides line up with TRBD1. J lost 0 bases, V lost 5 bases, and 3 bases had no gene match. The CDR3 is 15 amino acids. Germline V gene data show CDR1 as SEHNR and CDR2 as FQNEAQ (reference sequence). CDR3 in DNA: TGTGCCAGCAGCCAGGGGACAGGGGCTAACTATGGCTACACCTTC. Translating gives CASSQGTGANYGYTF.

The V call is TRBV27, the J call TRBJ1-2, with TRBD1 as a possible D gene (5 bases). This CDR3 is built from 13 residues. Per the germline V gene, CDR1 is MNHEY and CDR2 is SMNVEV (reference sequence). Trimming removed 4 bases at V and 4 bases at J, with 10 bases between. CDR3 loop: CASSSRDGYGYTF. The CDR3 bases are TGTGCCAGCAGTTCCCGGGACGGCTATGGCTACACCTTC.

The sample holds one count of this clone. The DNA for the CDR3 is TGCAGCGTTGGGAGGGCGGGTTTCACAGATACGCAGTATTTT. Its translation: CSVGRAGFTDTQYF. The chain recombines TRBV29-1 with TRBJ2-3; TRBD2 is a possible D gene (6 bases). V dropped 4 bases and J dropped 2 bases, with 13 bases sitting between them. CDR1 and CDR2 from the germline V gene are SQVTM and ANQGSEA. The CDR3 loop spans 14 amino acids.

V and J are TRBV25-1 and TRBJ2-4, with D unresolved. This CDR3 has 14 amino acids. Germline V gene lookup returns CDR1 MGHDK and CDR2 SYGVNS. V was clipped by 4 bases and J by 2 bases, with 9 bases between them. Written as DNA, the CDR3 is TGTGCCAGCAGTGGGGTGGATTCCAAAAACATTCAGTACTTC. Encoded protein: CASSGVDSKNIQYF.

This chain uses TRBV29-1 with TRBJ1-5; D ambiguous. Germline V gene data show CDR1 as SQVTM and CDR2 as ANQGSEA. The V end lost 0 bases, the J end lost 13 bases, and 10 bases lay between the germline ends. The CDR3 is 11 amino acids. The CDR3 here is CSVEDQWTQHF. The DNA of the CDR3 is TGCAGCGTTGAAGATCAGTGGACTCAGCATTTT.

The V and J genes are TRBV5-1 and TRBJ2-6; D not resolved. CDR3 length equals 16 residues. Germline assignment: CDR1 SGHRS and CDR2 YFSETQ. V lost 3 bases to trimming and J lost 0 bases, with 10 bases between them. The CDR3 nucleotides are TGCGCCAGCAGCTCTCACCTCGACTCTGGGGCCAACGTCCTGACTTTC. It codes for CASSSHLDSGANVLTF.

V usage is TRBV28 and J usage is TRBJ1-2; D uncertain. The germline CDR1 and CDR2 sequences are MDHEN and SYDVKM. V was trimmed by 5 bases and J by 2 bases, leaving 15 bases between them. This CDR3 is 15 amino acids long. The CDR3 is CASSLAPNGNYGYTF. In DNA, the CDR3 is TGTGCCAGCAGTCTAGCTCCCAACGGAAACTATGGCTACACCTTC.

The CDR3 sequence: CASSYTGLAGAWYEQYF. Written as DNA, the CDR3 is TGTGCCAGCAGCTACACGGGACTAGCGGGAGCGTGGTACGAGCAGTACTTC. The chain couples TRBV11-2 to TRBJ2-7, with 14 nucleotides matching TRBD2. Germline V gene sequence: CDR1 SGHAT, CDR2 FQNNGV. The CDR3 sequence is 17 residues long. The V gene end was trimmed by 4 bases and the J gene end by 4 bases; junction bases not matched to a gene: 9.

J is TRBJ1-4 and V is TRBV19; D gene unclear. Between the trimmed V and J ends, which lost 7 bases and 3 bases, there was a span of 24 bases. The CDR3 sequence is 18 residues long. Germline assignment: CDR1 LNHDA and CDR2 SQIVND (reference sequence). In DNA, the CDR3 is TGTGCCAGTAATCCCGCCGCTGGGGTGGGGAGTGCTAATGAAAAACTGTTTTTT. Encoded protein: CASNPAAGVGSANEKLFF.

CDR3 nucleotides: TGCAGCGTACAGGGACCCACCGGGGAGCTGTTTTTT. Its translation: CSVQGPTGELFF. The rearrangement joins TRBV29-1 to TRBJ2-2; TRBD1 might be the D (6 bases). The V gene's germline CDR1 is SQVTM and CDR2 ANQGSEA. V lost 6 bases, J lost 4 bases, and 9 bases lay in between. CDR3 size: 12 residues.

This rearrangement joins TRBV5-1 to TRBJ2-3; no clear D gene. Trimming shortened V by 4 bases and J by 2 bases, and 8 bases separated the two germline ends. Germline V gives CDR1 SGHRS, CDR2 YFSETQ. This CDR3 region has 13 residues. The CDR3 DNA reads TGCGCCAGCAGCACCCTCCCCACAGATACGCAGTATTTT. It specifies CASSTLPTDTQYF. Looking up the rest from reference TRBV5-1 and TRBJ2-3 gives the full variable domain: KAGVTQTPRYLIKTRGQQVTLSCSPISGHRSVSWYQQTPGQGLQFLFEYFSETQRNKGNFPGRFSGRQFSNSRSEMNVSTLELGDSALYLCASSTLPTDTQYFGPGTRLTVL.

The chain couples TRBV11-1 to TRBJ2-2; 7 positions match TRBD1. CDR3 length equals 16 residues. Germline V lookup: CDR1 SGHAT, CDR2 FQDESV (reference sequence). Trimming at V came to 4 bases and at J to 1 base, leaving 6 bases not matched to a gene. CDR3 region: CASSSTGIGNTGELFF. In DNA form, the CDR3 reads TGTGCCAGCAGCTCGACAGGGATCGGGAACACCGGGGAGCTGTTTTTT.

This clone was observed at least ten times. The chain has TRBV30 and TRBJ2-4; D might be TRBD1 (5 bases). The length of the CDR3 is 15 residues. Trimming removed 1 base at V and 0 bases at J, with 10 bases between. Germline lookup yields CDR1 GTSNPN and CDR2 SVGIG (reference sequence). The CDR3 reads CAWSGNRKAKNIQYF. In nucleotides, the CDR3 is TGTGCCTGGAGTGGTAACAGGAAAGCCAAAAACATTCAGTACTTC.

This clone was counted a few times. The chain uses TRBV28 and TRBJ1-5, with D unclear. V was trimmed by 7 bases and J by 0 bases, leaving 13 bases between them. Germline-derived CDR1 and CDR2 are MDHEN and SYDVKM. CDR3 size: 15 residues. The CDR3 reads CASTPPRSSNQPQHF. CDR3 nucleotides: TGTGCCAGCACCCCCCCACGGTCTAGCAATCAGCCCCAGCATTTT.

This chain uses TRBV11-2 with TRBJ2-1, with D perhaps being TRBD1 or TRBD2 (5 bases each). Germline assignment: CDR1 SGHAT and CDR2 FQNNGV. The CDR3 length is 13 residues. V lost 5 bases and J 10 bases, leaving 15 bases between the germline ends. The DNA for the CDR3 is TGTGCCAGCAGCCAGGGAGCCCAGCGGGAGCAGTTCTTC. It translates to CASSQGAQREQFF.

Only one count was recorded for this clone. V is TRBV7-8 and J is TRBJ2-2; the D is unclear. This CDR3 has 16 residues. The V end was cut by 2 bases, the J end by 8 bases, with 18 bases between. CDR1 and CDR2 (germline): SGHVS, FQNEAQ. The CDR3 sequence is CASSLRMGGMMGELFF. In nucleotides, the CDR3 is TGTGCCAGCAGCTTAAGGATGGGTGGGATGATGGGGGAGCTGTTTTTT.

The V and J genes are TRBV28 and TRBJ1-4; D gene unclear. Looked up from germline, CDR1 is MDHEN and CDR2 is SYDVKM. Trimming removed 7 bases from V and 8 bases from J, with 8 bases in between. This CDR3 has 11 amino acids. The CDR3 region is CASNAREKLFF. DNA of the CDR3: TGTGCCAGCAACGCCAGGGAAAAACTGTTTTTT.

The chain is built from TRBV28 and TRBJ2-2, with 13 bases lining up with TRBD2. The germline gives CDR1 MDHEN, CDR2 SYDVKM. V lost 6 bases to trimming and J lost 4 bases; unmatched junction nucleotides: 8. This CDR3 spans 17 amino acids. CDR3 amino acids: CASSLGGLAGVTGELFF. The CDR3 coding sequence is TGTGCCAGCAGCCTTGGAGGACTAGCGGGAGTCACCGGGGAGCTGTTTTTT.

V is TRBV7-2 and J is TRBJ2-3; possibly TRBD1 or TRBD2 for D (5 bases each). CDR3 length: 17 amino acids. Germline-derived CDR1 and CDR2 are SGHTA and FQGNSA. The V and J ends lost 5 bases and 1 base respectively, with 19 bases between them. In nucleotides, the CDR3 is TGTGCCAGCAGCCGGAGTGGGGGACCTGTGGGCACAGATACGCAGTATTTT. It codes for CASSRSGGPVGTDTQYF.

The chain joins TRBV30 to TRBJ2-1, with a tentative D call TRBD2 (7 bases). The CDR3 consists of 15 residues. V lost 4 bases and J lost 9, with 22 bases in between. CDR1 is GTSNPN and CDR2 is SVGIG in the germline V gene (reference sequence). The CDR3 sequence is CAWIIQGGVTTEQFF. CDR3 DNA: TGTGCCTGGATTATACAGGGAGGGGTGACGACTGAGCAGTTCTTC. Supplemented by reference TRBV30 and TRBJ2-1, the full variable domain reads SQTIHQWPATLVQPVGSPLSLECTVEGTSNPNLYWYRQAAGRGLQLLFYSVGIGQISSEVPQNLSASRPQDRQFILSSKKLLLSDSGFYLCAWIIQGGVTTEQFFGPGTRLTVL.

This rearrangement joins TRBV10-3 to TRBJ1-1; no reliable D call. The CDR3 loop spans 13 amino acids. Germline assignment: CDR1 ENHRY and CDR2 SYGVKD. Trimming stripped 0 bases from V and 7 bases from J, with 9 bases between. DNA of the CDR3: TGTGCCATCAGTGAGTCCGGAGAAGGTGAAGCTTTCTTT. It specifies CAISESGEGEAFF.

CDR3 residues: CASSHRGYLGAPNEKLFF. CDR3 DNA sequence: TGTGCCAGTAGTCATCGGGGGTACCTTGGGGCTCCTAATGAAAAACTGTTTTTT. The chain links TRBV19 to TRBJ1-4; TRBD1 might be the D (5 bases). V shed 5 bases and J shed 3 bases, with 22 bases lying between them. The CDR3 consists of 18 residues. Germline lookup yields CDR1 LNHDA and CDR2 SQIVND (reference sequence).

This clone was recorded a few times. This chain connects TRBV7-8 to TRBJ1-2; 8 nucleotides match TRBD1. Germline CDR1 and CDR2: SGHVS and FQNEAQ. The CDR3 runs to 16 residues. After removal of 2 bases from V and 2 bases from J, the junction contained 7 bases not matched to a gene. The CDR3 nucleotides are TGTGCCAGCAGCTTAACTGTTCAGGGGGCCAACTATGGCTACACCTTC. Protein sequence: CASSLTVQGANYGYTF. Together with reference TRBV7-8 and TRBJ1-2, the CDR3 gives the full variable domain: GAGVSQSPRYKVAKRGQDVALRCDPISGHVSLFWYQQALGQGPEFLTYFQNEAQLDKSGLPSDRFFAERPEGSVSTLKIQRTQQEDSAVYLCASSLTVQGANYGYTFGSGTRLTVV.

The table lists this clone with a few counts. The chain couples TRBV11-2 to TRBJ2-1; weak D call: TRBD1 (5 bases). This CDR3 region has 15 residues. V was pared by 7 bases and J by 0 bases, with 13 bases between. CDR1 is SGHAT and CDR2 is FQNNGV in the germline V gene. CDR3 nucleotide sequence: TGTGCCAGCATAAGGGGTACCCTCTCCTACAATGAGCAGTTCTTC. Its translation: CASIRGTLSYNEQFF.

Concerning this clone: Other DNA sequences within the sample encode an identical CDR3. The chain recombines TRBV6-5 with TRBJ1-5, with TRBD1 as a possible D gene (6 bases). This CDR3 has 13 residues. From germline, CDR1 is MNHEY and CDR2 SVGAGI. Between the trimmed V and J ends, which lost 5 bases and 3 bases, there was a span of 8 bases. Written as DNA, the CDR3 is TGTGCCAGCAGTCGGACAGCCAATCAGCCCCAGCATTTT. Its protein product is CASSRTANQPQHF.

The rearrangement links TRBV27 to TRBJ2-5; the D gene is possibly TRBD2 (5 bases). V lost 2 bases and J lost 3, with 19 bases in between. The germline V gene encodes CDR1 MNHEY and CDR2 SMNVEV (reference sequence). CDR3 length: 17 amino acids. The CDR3 sequence: CASSLTYTSSPKETQYF. CDR3 nucleotide sequence: TGTGCCAGCAGTTTAACGTATACTAGTTCCCCTAAAGAGACCCAGTACTTC.

The chain carries TRBV13 and TRBJ1-6, with no clear D. CDR3 length equals 13 residues. From germline, CDR1 is PRHDT and CDR2 FYEKMQ (reference sequence). V lost 0 bases and J 8 bases, leaving 5 bases between the germline ends. The chain's CDR3 is CASSLGEDSPLHF. In DNA form, the CDR3 reads TGTGCCAGCAGCTTAGGGGAGGATTCACCCCTCCACTTT.

In the case of this clone: Other DNA sequences in the sample encode the same CDR3. V gene TRBV5-1 combines with J gene TRBJ2-1, with D unclear. V was cut by 1 base and J by 2 bases, with 7 bases left in between. Looked up from germline, CDR1 is SGHRS and CDR2 is YFSETQ. The CDR3 is 14 amino acids. In DNA, the CDR3 is TGCGCCAGCAGCTTGTCTACCACCTACAATGAGCAGTTCTTC. As protein: CASSLSTTYNEQFF.

V is TRBV30 and J is TRBJ1-1; D perhaps matches TRBD1 (6 bases). The CDR3 is 15 amino acids. Per the germline V gene, CDR1 is GTSNPN and CDR2 is SVGIG (reference sequence). V shed 1 base and J shed 8 bases, with 20 bases lying between them. The CDR3 protein is CAWSAAAGASGEAFF. The CDR3 coding sequence is TGTGCCTGGAGTGCGGCGGCAGGGGCCTCAGGGGAAGCTTTCTTT.